The 7 T cell receptor beta chains listed next were all sequenced from one sample in a study of OX40 agonist ivuxolimab in advanced cancers. Generated by immunoSEQ multiplex PCR, the TCRdb table keeps only in-frame clones and is missing some. The repertoire holds over 70,000 clones, with 85% to 95% as singletons. The material sequenced was CD4+ or CD8+ T cells sorted from blood, taken in a trial of the OX40 agonist ivuxolimab. The source of these receptors is an adult with an advanced solid tumor such as melanoma, head and neck, liver or kidney cancer.

The V gene is TRBV6-1, the J gene TRBJ1-1; no clear D. The V gene's germline CDR1 is MNHNS and CDR2 SASEGT. With 2 bases removed from V and 0 bases from J, the gap between germline ends came to 10 bases. The CDR3 is 15 residues long. The CDR3 nucleotides read TGTGCCAGCAGTGAACGATTTCCTTTGAACACTGAAGCTTTCTTT. It is translated as CASSERFPLNTEAFF.

The chain couples TRBV7-9 to TRBJ1-1, with 11 bases that match TRBD1. Germline CDR1 reads SEHNR; CDR2 reads FQNEAQ (reference sequence). V lost 5 bases to trimming and J lost 4 bases; unmatched junction nucleotides: 12. CDR3 size: 17 residues. CDR3 region: CASSQDGQGARTTEAFF. CDR3 coding DNA: TGTGCCAGCAGCCAAGATGGACAGGGGGCGCGCACCACTGAAGCTTTCTTT. The full variable domain, its missing parts supplied by reference TRBV7-9 and TRBJ1-1, is DTGVSQNPRHKITKRGQNVTFRCDPISEHNRLYWYRQTLGQGPEFLTYFQNEAQLEKSRLLSDRFSAERPKGSFSTLEIQRTEQGDSAMYLCASSQDGQGARTTEAFFGQGTRLTVV.

This chain links TRBV5-1 with TRBJ1-2, with a possible D match to TRBD1 (5 bases). The CDR3 is 15 residues long. Germline V lookup: CDR1 SGHRS, CDR2 YFSETQ. With 4 bases removed from V and 3 bases from J, the gap between germline ends came to 16 bases. The CDR3 sequence: CASSPTGTAYYGYTF. CDR3 in DNA: TGCGCCAGCAGCCCTACGGGGACGGCCTACTATGGCTACACCTTC. Full variable domain (remainder filled in from reference TRBV5-1 and TRBJ1-2): KAGVTQTPRYLIKTRGQQVTLSCSPISGHRSVSWYQQTPGQGLQFLFEYFSETQRNKGNFPGRFSGRQFSNSRSEMNVSTLELGDSALYLCASSPTGTAYYGYTFGSGTRLTVV.

The CDR3 loop reads CSVVVTTLNYGYTF. The DNA for the CDR3 is TGCAGCGTCGTAGTGACAACTCTCAACTATGGCTACACCTTC. The V gene is TRBV29-1, the J gene TRBJ1-2; D unresolved. V lost 6 bases and J 2 bases, leaving 16 bases between the germline ends. Germline values: CDR1 SQVTM, CDR2 ANQGSEA. CDR3 size: 14 residues.

The CDR3 coding sequence is TGTGCCAGGGCGGGACACCAGAACACTGAAGCTTTCTTT. It translates to CARAGHQNTEAFF. V is TRBV2 and J is TRBJ1-1; D perhaps matches TRBD1 (6 bases). Per the germline V gene, CDR1 is SNHLY and CDR2 is FYNNEI. V was cut by 9 bases and J by 1 base, with 12 bases left in between. CDR3 length: 13 amino acids.

The chain links TRBV2 to TRBJ2-2, with no clear D. V gave up 7 bases and J gave up 2 bases, with 14 bases separating them. In germline, CDR1 is SNHLY, CDR2 FYNNEI. The CDR3 is 15 residues long. CDR3 sequence reads: CASIVGLDNTGELFF. The CDR3 DNA sequence: TGTGCCAGCATAGTCGGGTTAGACAACACCGGGGAGCTGTTTTTT.

This chain uses TRBV27 with TRBJ2-7; 8 nucleotides match TRBD1. The CDR3 is 12 residues long. Germline CDR1 and CDR2: MNHEY and SMNVEV (reference sequence). The V and J ends lost 4 bases and 5 bases, in that order; junction bases with no gene match: 1. The CDR3 loop reads CASSSTGDEQYF. In DNA, the CDR3 is TGTGCCAGCAGTTCGACAGGGGACGAGCAGTACTTC.